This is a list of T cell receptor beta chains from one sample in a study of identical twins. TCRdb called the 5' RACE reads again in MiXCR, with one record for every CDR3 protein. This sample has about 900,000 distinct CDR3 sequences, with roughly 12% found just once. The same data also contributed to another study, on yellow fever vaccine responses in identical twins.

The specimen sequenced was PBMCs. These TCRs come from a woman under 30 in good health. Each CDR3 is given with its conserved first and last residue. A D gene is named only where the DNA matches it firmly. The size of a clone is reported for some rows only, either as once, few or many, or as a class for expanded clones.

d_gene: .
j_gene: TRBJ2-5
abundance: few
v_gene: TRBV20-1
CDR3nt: TGCAGTGCGATTCCAACTAAAGAGACCCAGTACTTC
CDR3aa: CSAIPTKETQYF

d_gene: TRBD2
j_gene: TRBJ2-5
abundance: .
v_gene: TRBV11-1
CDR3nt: TGTGCCAGCAGCTTAGTTGCGACTAGCGCCCTGTGGGTGGAGACCCAGTACTTC
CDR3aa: CASSLVATSALWVETQYF

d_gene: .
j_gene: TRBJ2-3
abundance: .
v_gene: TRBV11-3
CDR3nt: TGTGCCAGCACCATGTCCATGATCTTCGATACGCAGTATTTT
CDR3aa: CASTMSMIFDTQYF

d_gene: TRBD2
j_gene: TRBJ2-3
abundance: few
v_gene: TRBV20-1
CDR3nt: TGCAGTGCTTCCAGAGGTAGCGGGAGCACAGATACGCAGTATTTT
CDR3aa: CSASRGSGSTDTQYF

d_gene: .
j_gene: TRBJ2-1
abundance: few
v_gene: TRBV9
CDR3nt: TGTGCCAGCAGCGTAGTCGGGGTGGGTCTCTCCTACAATGAGCAGTTCTTC
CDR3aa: CASSVVGVGLSYNEQFF

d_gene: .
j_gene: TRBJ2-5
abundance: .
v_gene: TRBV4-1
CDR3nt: TGCGCCAGCAGCCGGCCGGGTTGGGGGGAACAAGAGACCCAGTACTTC
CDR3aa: CASSRPGWGEQETQYF

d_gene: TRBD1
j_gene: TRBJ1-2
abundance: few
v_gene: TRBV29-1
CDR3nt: TGCAGCGTTGAAGATCTTAGCCCGGGACAGGGGATCGGCTACACCTTC
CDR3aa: CSVEDLSPGQGIGYTF

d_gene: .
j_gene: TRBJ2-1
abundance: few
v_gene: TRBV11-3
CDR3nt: TGTGCCAGCAGCTCCGGCTTGATTACAGGGCTAGAGCAGTTCTTC
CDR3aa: CASSSGLITGLEQFF

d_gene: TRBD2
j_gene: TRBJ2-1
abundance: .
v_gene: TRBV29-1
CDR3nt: TGCAGCGCGGTACGGGAGGAATACCACAATGAGCAGTTCTTC
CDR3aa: CSAVREEYHNEQFF

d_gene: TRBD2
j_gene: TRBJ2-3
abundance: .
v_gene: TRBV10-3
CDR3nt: TGTGCCATCAGCGAAAAGACTAGCGGGAGTGGAGATACGCAGTATTTT
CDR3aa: CAISEKTSGSGDTQYF

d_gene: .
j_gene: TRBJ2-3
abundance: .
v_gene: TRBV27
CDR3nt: TGTGCCAGCAGTTCCTCGGGTGCGGGGAGATCGGAGTATTTT
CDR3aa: CASSSSGAGRSEYF

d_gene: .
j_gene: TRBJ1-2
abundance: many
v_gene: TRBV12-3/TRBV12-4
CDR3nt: TGTGCCAGCAGTTTAGCAGAGAGGCAGGGCTATGGCTACACCTTC
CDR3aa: CASSLAERQGYGYTF

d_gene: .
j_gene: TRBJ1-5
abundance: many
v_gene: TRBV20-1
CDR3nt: TGCAGTGCTAGAGGGGGGGCTGGGCAGCCCCAGCATTTT
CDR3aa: CSARGGAGQPQHF

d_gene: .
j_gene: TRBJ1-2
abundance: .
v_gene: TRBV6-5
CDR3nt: TGTGCCAGCACCACAGGCGGGGTTGGCTACACCTTC
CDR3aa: CASTTGGVGYTF